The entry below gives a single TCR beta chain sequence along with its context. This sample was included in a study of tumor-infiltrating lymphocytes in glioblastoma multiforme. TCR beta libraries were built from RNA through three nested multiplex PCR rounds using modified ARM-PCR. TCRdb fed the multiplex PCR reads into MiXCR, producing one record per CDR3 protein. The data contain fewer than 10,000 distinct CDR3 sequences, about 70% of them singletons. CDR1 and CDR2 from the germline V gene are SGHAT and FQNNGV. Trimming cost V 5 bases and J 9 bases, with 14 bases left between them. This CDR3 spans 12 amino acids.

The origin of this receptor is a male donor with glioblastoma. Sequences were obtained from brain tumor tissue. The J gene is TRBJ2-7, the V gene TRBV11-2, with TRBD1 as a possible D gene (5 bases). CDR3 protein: CASSPQGFWQYF. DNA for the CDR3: TGTGCCAGCAGCCCTCAGGGATTCTGGCAGTACTTC.